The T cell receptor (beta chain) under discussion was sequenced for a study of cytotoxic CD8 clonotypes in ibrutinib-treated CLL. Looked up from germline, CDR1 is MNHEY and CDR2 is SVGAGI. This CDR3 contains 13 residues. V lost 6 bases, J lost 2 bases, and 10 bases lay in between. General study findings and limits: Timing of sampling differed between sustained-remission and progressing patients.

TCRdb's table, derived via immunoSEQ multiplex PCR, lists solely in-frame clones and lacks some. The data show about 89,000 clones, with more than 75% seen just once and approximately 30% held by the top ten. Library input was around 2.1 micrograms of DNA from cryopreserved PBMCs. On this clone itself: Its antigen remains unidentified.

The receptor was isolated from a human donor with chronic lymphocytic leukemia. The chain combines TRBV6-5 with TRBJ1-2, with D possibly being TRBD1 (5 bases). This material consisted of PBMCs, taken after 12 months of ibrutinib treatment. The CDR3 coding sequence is TGTGCCAGCAGCAAGCAGGGAAACTATGGCTACACCTTC. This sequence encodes CASSKQGNYGYTF.